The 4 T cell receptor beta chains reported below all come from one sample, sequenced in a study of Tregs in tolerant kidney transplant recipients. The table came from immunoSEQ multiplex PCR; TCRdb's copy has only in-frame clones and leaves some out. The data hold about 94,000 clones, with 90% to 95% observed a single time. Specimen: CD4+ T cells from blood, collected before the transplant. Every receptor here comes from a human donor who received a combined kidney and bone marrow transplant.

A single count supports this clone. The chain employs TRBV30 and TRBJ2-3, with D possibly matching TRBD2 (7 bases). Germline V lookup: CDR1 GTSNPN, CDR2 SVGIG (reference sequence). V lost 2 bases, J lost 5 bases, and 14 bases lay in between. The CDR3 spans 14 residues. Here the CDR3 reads CAWSPRGARDTQYF. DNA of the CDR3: TGTGCCTGGAGTCCTCGGGGGGCCCGAGATACGCAGTATTTT.

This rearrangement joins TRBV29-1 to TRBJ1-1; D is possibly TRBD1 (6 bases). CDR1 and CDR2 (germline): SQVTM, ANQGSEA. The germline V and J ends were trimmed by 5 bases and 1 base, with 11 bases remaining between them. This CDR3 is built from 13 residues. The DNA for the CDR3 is TGCAGCGTTAGGGGGGGGCAGAACACTGAAGCTTTCTTT. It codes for CSVRGGQNTEAFF.

In DNA, the CDR3 is TGTGCCAGCAGCCACCCTTTAAAGGGTACTCCGAGACAGGGATCCACAACTAATGAAAAACTGTTTTTT. Translation: CASSHPLKGTPRQGSTTNEKLFF. The chain couples TRBV4-2 to TRBJ1-4; 7 nucleotides match TRBD1. Germline CDR1 LGHNA, CDR2 YNFKEQ. The trim removed 3 bases at V and 0 bases at J, leaving 25 bases unmatched. This CDR3 has 23 residues.

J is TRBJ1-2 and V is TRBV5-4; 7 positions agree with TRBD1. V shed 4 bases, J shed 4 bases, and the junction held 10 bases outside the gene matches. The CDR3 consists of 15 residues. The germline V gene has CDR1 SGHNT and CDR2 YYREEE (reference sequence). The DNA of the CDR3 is TGTGCCAGCAGCACTCAGACAGGGATTTTCTATGGCTACACCTTC. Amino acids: CASSTQTGIFYGYTF.